The 2 T cell receptor beta chains below were found in one sample sequenced in a study of T cells expressing NK-cell markers. One entry per CDR3 protein, without DNA, is what TCRdb gives after re-calling the 5' RACE reads. The sample includes 500,000 to 700,000 distinct CDR3 sequences. The specimen was blood T cells: a sorted CD56 or NKG2C T cell subset, CD4+ or CD8+ T cells, or bulk PBMC T cells (not recorded which). These receptors all stem from a man in his late teens or twenties in good health.

V is TRBV19 and J is TRBJ2-1; TCRdb names TRBD1, which stays unverified in the absence of DNA. This CDR3 has 16 amino acids. Germline loops: CDR1 LNHDA, CDR2 SQIVND (reference sequence). CDR3: CASSAAGRSGRNEQFF.

The chain carries TRBV2 and TRBJ2-3. CDR3 size: 14 residues. In germline, CDR1 is SNHLY, CDR2 FYNNEI. The CDR3 here is CASSPSGSRDTQYF.